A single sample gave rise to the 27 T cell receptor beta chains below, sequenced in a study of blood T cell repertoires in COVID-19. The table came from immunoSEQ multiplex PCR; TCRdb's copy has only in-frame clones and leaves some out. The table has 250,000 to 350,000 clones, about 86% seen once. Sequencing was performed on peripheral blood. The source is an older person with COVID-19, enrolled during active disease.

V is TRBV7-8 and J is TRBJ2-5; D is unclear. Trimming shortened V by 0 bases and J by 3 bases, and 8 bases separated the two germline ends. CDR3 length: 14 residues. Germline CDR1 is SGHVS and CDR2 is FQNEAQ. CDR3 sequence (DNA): TGTGCCAGCAGCTTAGCAAACTCAAAAGAGACCCAGTACTTC. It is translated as CASSLANSKETQYF. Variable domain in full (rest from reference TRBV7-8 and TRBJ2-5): GAGVSQSPRYKVAKRGQDVALRCDPISGHVSLFWYQQALGQGPEFLTYFQNEAQLDKSGLPSDRFFAERPEGSVSTLKIQRTQQEDSAVYLCASSLANSKETQYFGPGTRLLVL.

The CDR3: CASKLEAGPRLAGNYEQYF. The CDR3 DNA is TGCGCCAGCAAACTAGAGGCCGGCCCGCGACTAGCGGGTAACTACGAGCAGTACTTC. The chain recombines TRBV5-1 with TRBJ2-7, with 10 bases aligning to TRBD2. The CDR3 covers 19 residues. Looked up from germline, CDR1 is SGHRS and CDR2 is YFSETQ. The J segment lost 3 bases and the V segment lost 6 bases, leaving 21 bases of the junction unmatched.

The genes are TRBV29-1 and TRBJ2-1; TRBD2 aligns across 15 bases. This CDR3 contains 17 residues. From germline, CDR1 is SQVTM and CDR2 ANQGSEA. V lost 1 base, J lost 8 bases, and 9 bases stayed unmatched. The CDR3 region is CSVEGTSGRAGWDEQFF. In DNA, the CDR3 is TGCAGCGTTGAAGGGACTAGCGGGAGGGCCGGTTGGGATGAGCAGTTCTTC.

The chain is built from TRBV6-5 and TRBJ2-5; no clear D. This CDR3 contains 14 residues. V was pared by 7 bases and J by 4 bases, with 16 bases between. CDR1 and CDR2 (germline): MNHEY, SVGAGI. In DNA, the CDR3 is TGTGCCAGCAAACTCGCACCGGTCCGAGAGACCCAGTACTTC. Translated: CASKLAPVRETQYF.

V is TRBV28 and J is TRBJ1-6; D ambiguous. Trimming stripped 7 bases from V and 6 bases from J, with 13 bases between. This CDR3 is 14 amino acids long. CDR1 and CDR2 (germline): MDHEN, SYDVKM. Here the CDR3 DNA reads TGTGCCAGCAAACCCTCGGGTCGTAATTCACCCCTCCACTTT. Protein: CASKPSGRNSPLHF.

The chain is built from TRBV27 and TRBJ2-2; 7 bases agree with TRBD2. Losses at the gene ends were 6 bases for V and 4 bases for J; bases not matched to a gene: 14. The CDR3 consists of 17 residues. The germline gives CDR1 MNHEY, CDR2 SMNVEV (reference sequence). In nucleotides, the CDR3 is TGTGCCAGCAGAACCCTCGGGGTAGCGGGCCTCACCGGGGAGCTGTTTTTT. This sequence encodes CASRTLGVAGLTGELFF.

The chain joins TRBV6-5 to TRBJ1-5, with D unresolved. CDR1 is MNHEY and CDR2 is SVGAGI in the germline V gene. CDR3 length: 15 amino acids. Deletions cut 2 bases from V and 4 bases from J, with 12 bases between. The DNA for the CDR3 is TGTGCCAGCAGTTACGGACGAGCGGGGAATCAGCCCCAGCATTTT. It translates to CASSYGRAGNQPQHF.

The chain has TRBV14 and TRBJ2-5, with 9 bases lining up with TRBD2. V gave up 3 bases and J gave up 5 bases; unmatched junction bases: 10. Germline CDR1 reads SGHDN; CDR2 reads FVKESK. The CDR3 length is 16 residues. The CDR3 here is CASSHHRGGAFETQYF. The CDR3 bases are TGTGCCAGCAGCCATCACCGCGGGGGGGCGTTTGAGACCCAGTACTTC.

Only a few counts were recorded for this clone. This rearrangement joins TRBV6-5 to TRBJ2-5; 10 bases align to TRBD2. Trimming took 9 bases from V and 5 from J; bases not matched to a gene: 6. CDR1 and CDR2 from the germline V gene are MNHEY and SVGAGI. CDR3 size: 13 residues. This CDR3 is CASQRGGMETQYF. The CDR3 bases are TGTGCCAGTCAGCGGGGGGGCATGGAGACCCAGTACTTC.

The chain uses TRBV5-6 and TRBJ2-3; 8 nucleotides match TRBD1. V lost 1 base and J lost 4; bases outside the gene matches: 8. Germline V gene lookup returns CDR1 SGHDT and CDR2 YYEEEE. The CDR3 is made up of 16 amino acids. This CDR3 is CASSLRTGMISDTQYF. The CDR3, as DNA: TGTGCCAGCAGCTTGAGGACAGGGATGATCTCAGATACGCAGTATTTT.

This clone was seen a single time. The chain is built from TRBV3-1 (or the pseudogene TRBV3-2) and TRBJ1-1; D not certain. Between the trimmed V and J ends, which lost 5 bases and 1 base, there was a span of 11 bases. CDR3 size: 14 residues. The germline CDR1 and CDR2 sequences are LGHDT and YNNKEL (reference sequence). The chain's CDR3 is CASSKSFWNTEAFF. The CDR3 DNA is TGTGCCAGCAGCAAATCATTTTGGAACACTGAAGCTTTCTTT.

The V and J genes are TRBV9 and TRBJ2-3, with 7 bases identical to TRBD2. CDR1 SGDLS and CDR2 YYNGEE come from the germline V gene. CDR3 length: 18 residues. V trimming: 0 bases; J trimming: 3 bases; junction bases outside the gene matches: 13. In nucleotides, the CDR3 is TGTGCCAGCAGCGTAGGTCGCGGGGGAGCTATCAGGACAGATACGCAGTATTTT. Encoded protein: CASSVGRGGAIRTDTQYF.

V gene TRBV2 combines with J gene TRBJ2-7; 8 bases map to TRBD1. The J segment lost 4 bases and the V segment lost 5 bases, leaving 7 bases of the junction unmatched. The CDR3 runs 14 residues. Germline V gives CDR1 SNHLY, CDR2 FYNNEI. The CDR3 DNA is TGTGCCAGCAGTAGCCGGACAGGGTTTTACGAGCAGTACTTC. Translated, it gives CASSSRTGFYEQYF.

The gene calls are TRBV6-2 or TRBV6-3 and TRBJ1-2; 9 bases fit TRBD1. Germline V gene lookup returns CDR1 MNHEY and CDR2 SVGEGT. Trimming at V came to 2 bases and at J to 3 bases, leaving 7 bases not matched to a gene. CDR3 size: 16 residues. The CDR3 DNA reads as TGTGCCAGCAGTTACCCCGCCCGGACAGGGGACTATGGCTACACCTTC. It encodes CASSYPARTGDYGYTF.

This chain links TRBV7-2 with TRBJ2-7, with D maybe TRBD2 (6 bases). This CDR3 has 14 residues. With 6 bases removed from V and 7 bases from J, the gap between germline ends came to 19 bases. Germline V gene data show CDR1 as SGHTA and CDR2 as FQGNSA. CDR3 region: CASRSRDSFAEQYF. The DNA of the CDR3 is TGTGCCAGCAGGAGCCGGGACTCCTTTGCGGAGCAGTACTTC. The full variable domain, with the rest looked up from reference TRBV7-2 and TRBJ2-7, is GAGVSQSPSNKVTEKGKDVELRCDPISGHTALYWYRQSLGQGLEFLIYFQGNSAPDKSGLPSDRFSAERTGGSVSTLTIQRTQQEDSAVYLCASRSRDSFAEQYFGPGTRLTVT.

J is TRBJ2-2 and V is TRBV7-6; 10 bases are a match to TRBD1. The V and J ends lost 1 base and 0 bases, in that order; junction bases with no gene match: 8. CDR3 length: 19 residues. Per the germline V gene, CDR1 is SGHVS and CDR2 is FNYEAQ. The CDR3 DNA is TGTGCCAGCAGCTTAGGTGGGACAGGGGACTTGTCGAACACCGGGGAGCTGTTTTTT. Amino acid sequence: CASSLGGTGDLSNTGELFF.

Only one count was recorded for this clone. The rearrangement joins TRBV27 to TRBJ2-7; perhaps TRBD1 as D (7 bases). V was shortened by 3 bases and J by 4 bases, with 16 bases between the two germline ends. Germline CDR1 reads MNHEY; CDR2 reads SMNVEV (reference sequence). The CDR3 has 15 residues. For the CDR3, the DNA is TGTGCCAGCAGTTTCCAGGGGGGTAGTGTGTACGAGCAGTACTTC. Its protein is CASSFQGGSVYEQYF.

DNA of the CDR3: TGTGCCTGGAGTGTAACATTAAGCTCCTACAATGAGCAGTTCTTC. It yields the protein CAWSVTLSSYNEQFF. The chain links TRBV30 to TRBJ2-1; D uncertain. V lost 0 bases and J 0 bases, leaving 9 bases between the germline ends. CDR1 is GTSNPN, CDR2 SVGIG, per germline (reference sequence). The CDR3 runs 15 residues. The full variable domain, its missing parts supplied by reference TRBV30 and TRBJ2-1, is SQTIHQWPATLVQPVGSPLSLECTVEGTSNPNLYWYRQAAGRGLQLLFYSVGIGQISSEVPQNLSASRPQDRQFILSSKKLLLSDSGFYLCAWSVTLSSYNEQFFGPGTRLTVL.

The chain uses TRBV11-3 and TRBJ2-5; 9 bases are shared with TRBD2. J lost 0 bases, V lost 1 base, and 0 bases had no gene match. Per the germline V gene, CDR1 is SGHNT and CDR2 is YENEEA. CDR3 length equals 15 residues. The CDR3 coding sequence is TGTGCCAGCAGCTTAGGCGGGGGGGACCAAGAGACCCAGTACTTC. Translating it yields CASSLGGGDQETQYF.

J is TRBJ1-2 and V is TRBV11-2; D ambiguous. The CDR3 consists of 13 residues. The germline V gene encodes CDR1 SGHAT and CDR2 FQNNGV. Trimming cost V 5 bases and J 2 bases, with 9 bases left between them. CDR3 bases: TGTGCCAGCAGCCGGACTGGGAACTATGGCTACACCTTC. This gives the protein CASSRTGNYGYTF.

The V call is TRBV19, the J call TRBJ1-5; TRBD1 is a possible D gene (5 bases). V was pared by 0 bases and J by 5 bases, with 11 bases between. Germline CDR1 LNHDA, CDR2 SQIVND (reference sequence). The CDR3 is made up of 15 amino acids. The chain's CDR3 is CASSIERRGYQPQHF. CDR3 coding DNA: TGTGCCAGTAGTATAGAGCGTCGGGGGTATCAGCCCCAGCATTTT.

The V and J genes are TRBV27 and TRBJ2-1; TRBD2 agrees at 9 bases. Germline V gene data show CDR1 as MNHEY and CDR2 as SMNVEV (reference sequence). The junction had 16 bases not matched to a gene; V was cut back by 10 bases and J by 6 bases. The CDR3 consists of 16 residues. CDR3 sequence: CATLALGLAGSNEQFF. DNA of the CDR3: TGTGCCACCTTGGCATTAGGGCTAGCGGGAAGCAATGAGCAGTTCTTC.

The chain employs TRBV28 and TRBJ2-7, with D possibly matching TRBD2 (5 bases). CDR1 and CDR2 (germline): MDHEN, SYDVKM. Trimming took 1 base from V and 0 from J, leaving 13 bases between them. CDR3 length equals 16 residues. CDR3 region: CASSLSGGWSSYEQYF. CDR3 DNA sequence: TGTGCCAGCAGTTTATCCGGCGGGTGGAGCTCCTACGAGCAGTACTTC. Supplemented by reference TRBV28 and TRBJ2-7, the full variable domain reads DVKVTQSSRYLVKRTGEKVFLECVQDMDHENMFWYRQDPGLGLRLIYFSYDVKMKEKGDIPEGYSVSREKKERFSLILESASTNQTSMYLCASSLSGGWSSYEQYFGPGTRLTVT.

The CDR3 region is CASSSNTGGVGTDTQYF. For the CDR3, the DNA is TGTGCCAGCAGCTCCAATACAGGGGGTGTTGGGACAGATACGCAGTATTTT. The V gene is TRBV11-3, the J gene TRBJ2-3, with TRBD1 matching over 8 bases. V lost 4 bases to trimming and J lost 3 bases; unmatched junction nucleotides: 12. The CDR3 consists of 17 residues. Germline V gene data show CDR1 as SGHNT and CDR2 as YENEEA. Full variable domain (rest looked up from reference TRBV11-3 and TRBJ2-3): EAGVVQSPRYKIIEKKQPVAFWCNPISGHNTLYWYLQNLGQGPELLIRYENEEAVDDSQLPKDRFSAERLKGVDSTLKIQPAELGDSAVYLCASSSNTGGVGTDTQYFGPGTRLTVL.

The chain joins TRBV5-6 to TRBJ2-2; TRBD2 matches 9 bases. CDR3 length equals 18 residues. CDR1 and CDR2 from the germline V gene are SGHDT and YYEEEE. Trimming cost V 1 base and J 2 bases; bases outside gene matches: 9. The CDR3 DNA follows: TGTGCCAGCAGCTTGATCGCTAGCGGGACCGTAAACACCGGGGAGCTGTTTTTT. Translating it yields CASSLIASGTVNTGELFF.

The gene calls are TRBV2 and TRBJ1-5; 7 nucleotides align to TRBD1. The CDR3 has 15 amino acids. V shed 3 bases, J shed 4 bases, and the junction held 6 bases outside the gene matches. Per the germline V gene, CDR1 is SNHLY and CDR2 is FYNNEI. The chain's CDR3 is CASSDVGQRNQPQHF. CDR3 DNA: TGTGCCAGCAGTGATGTGGGACAGAGAAATCAGCCCCAGCATTTT.

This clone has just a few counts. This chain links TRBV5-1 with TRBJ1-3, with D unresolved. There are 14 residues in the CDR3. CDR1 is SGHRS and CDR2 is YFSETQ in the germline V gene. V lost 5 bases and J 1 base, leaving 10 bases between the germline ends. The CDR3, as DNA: TGCGCCAGCAGAAGTCTGACTTCTGGAAACACCATATATTTT. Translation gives CASRSLTSGNTIYF.